This T cell receptor beta chain was documented in a study of T cell responses to AZD1222 COVID-19 vaccine. Background on the study: Second-dose intervals of approximately 4 or approximately 12 weeks were pooled. Study-wide findings and caveats: AZD1222 recipients seropositive at baseline numbered only 5 or 6. Per reports, nearly half of all spike-specific TCRs target regions that are unmutated in variants.

Sequenced by immunoSEQ multiplex PCR; TCRdb stores in-frame clones only, minus some. The repertoire holds about 120,000 clones, with roughly 90% as singletons. Trimming took 2 bases from V and 5 from J, leaving 8 bases between them. The CDR3 has 13 residues. Points on this clone: Its antigen is still unknown.

The sequencing here drew on peripheral blood, taken on day 0 of AZD1222 vaccination. This clonotype was sampled from an adult in good health. The chain recombines TRBV12-3 or TRBV12-4 with TRBJ2-3; maybe TRBD1 (5 bases). CDR3 amino acids: CASSLQGVDTQYF. As DNA, the CDR3 is TGTGCCAGCAGTTTACAGGGTGTAGATACGCAGTATTTT.